These 20 T cell receptor beta chains came from one sample sequenced in a study of regulatory T cells in long-lasting Graves disease. The time point here: persistent/refractory GD, antithyroid drugs over 5 years with positive TRAb. Extracted PBMC RNA gave rise to the TCR library. Library construction for TCR beta used iRepertoire HTBI primers and Arm-PCR of CDR3 regions. TCRdb ran MiXCR on the multiplex PCR reads and lists one entry per CDR3 protein. Counted here are more than 650,000 distinct CDR3 sequences, around 30% occurring once; the ten biggest clones make up under 55%. This material consisted of peripheral blood mononuclear cells (PBMCs), taken when the disease was refractory, from a patient treated with antithyroid drugs. These receptors all stem from a female donor with Graves disease.

Remarks on this clonotype: The conserved phenylalanine or tryptophan is not found at the CDR3 terminus, so this likely reflects a read error. The rearrangement uses TRBV6-2 or TRBV6-3 and TRBJ1-5, with 10 bases aligning to TRBD1. The V gene end was trimmed by 6 bases and the J gene end by 7 bases; junction bases not matched to a gene: 9. CDR1 MNHEY and CDR2 SVGEGT come from the germline V gene. This CDR3 contains 15 residues. CDR3: CASSSDRGLRQPQHL. CDR3 in DNA: TGTGCCAGCAGCTCCGACAGGGGGCTTAGGCAGCCCCAGCATCTT.

The chain links TRBV20-1 to TRBJ2-2; TRBD1 might be the D (6 bases). Germline assignment: CDR1 DFQATT and CDR2 SNEGSKA (reference sequence). CDR3 length: 14 amino acids. V was pared by 5 bases and J by 0 bases, with 10 bases between. This chain's CDR3 is CSAFGTTNTGELFF. CDR3 sequence (DNA): TGCAGTGCTTTCGGGACAACGAACACCGGGGAGCTGTTTTTT.

The chain couples TRBV12-3 or TRBV12-4 to TRBJ1-1, with a possible D match to TRBD1 (5 bases). There are 15 residues in the CDR3. Trimming took 5 bases from V and 0 from J, leaving 13 bases between them. The CDR3 spells CASSPSGPLNTEAFF. In DNA form, the CDR3 reads TGTGCCAGCAGTCCTTCGGGGCCCCTGAACACTGAAGCTTTCTTT.

The chain joins TRBV12-3 or TRBV12-4 to TRBJ1-4; a possible D gene is TRBD1 (6 bases). The ends were cut back, 5 bases at V and 8 bases at J, with 15 bases in the middle. There are 14 residues in the CDR3. CDR3 bases: TGTGCCAGCAGTCCCGGCTGGGGGGCGGAAAAACTGTTTTTT. Translation: CASSPGWGAEKLFF.

V gene TRBV14 combines with J gene TRBJ2-5; D remains ambiguous. The CDR3 runs to 16 residues. V was shortened by 1 base and J by 4 bases, with 16 bases between the two germline ends. CDR1 SGHDN and CDR2 FVKESK come from the germline V gene. This chain's CDR3 is CASSQAGRTKGETQYF. CDR3 DNA sequence: TGTGCCAGCAGCCAAGCCGGACGAACGAAGGGAGAGACCCAGTACTTC.

The V call is TRBV18, the J call TRBJ1-5; TRBD1 is a possible D gene (6 bases). In germline, CDR1 is KGHSH, CDR2 LQKENI. Trimming left V 6 bases short and J 0 bases short, with 15 bases between. The CDR3 has 16 residues. The CDR3 reads CASSSRGADSNQPQHF. The CDR3 nucleotides read TGTGCCAGCTCCTCGCGGGGGGCGGATAGCAATCAGCCCCAGCATTTT. The full variable domain, its missing parts supplied by reference TRBV18 and TRBJ1-5, is NAGVMQNPRHLVRRRGQEARLRCSPMKGHSHVYWYRQLPEEGLKFMVYLQKENIIDESGMPKERFSAEFPKEGPSILRIQQVVRGDSAAYFCASSSRGADSNQPQHFGDGTRLSIL.

This clonotype was observed many times. V and J are TRBV6-1 and TRBJ1-6; 9 nucleotides line up with TRBD1. Trimming cost V 3 bases and J 9 bases; bases outside gene matches: 6. The CDR3 is 15 amino acids. Germline CDR1 and CDR2: MNHNS and SASEGT. As DNA, the CDR3 is TGTGCCAGCAGTGAGGCCGGGACAGGGCGTTCACCCCTCCACTTT. This gives the protein CASSEAGTGRSPLHF.

The gene calls are TRBV7-9 and TRBJ2-7; no reliable D call. V lost 0 bases to trimming and J lost 1 base, with 10 bases between them. The CDR3 runs to 15 residues. Germline assignment: CDR1 SEHNR and CDR2 FQNEAQ (reference sequence). The CDR3 DNA follows: TGTGCCAGCAGCTTAGCTAGGCCTAATTCCTACGAGCAGTACTTC. Protein: CASSLARPNSYEQYF.

The chain recombines TRBV9 with TRBJ2-7; possibly TRBD1 for D (5 bases). Trimming shortened V by 3 bases and J by 0 bases, and 10 bases separated the two germline ends. CDR3 length equals 14 residues. CDR1 SGDLS and CDR2 YYNGEE come from the germline V gene. The CDR3 coding sequence is TGTGCCAGCAGCGGGGGCAGCAGCTCCTACGAGCAGTACTTC. This sequence encodes CASSGGSSSYEQYF.

The chain combines TRBV2 with TRBJ1-1; D ambiguous. V lost 3 bases, J lost 6 bases, and 8 bases lay in between. Germline CDR1 is SNHLY and CDR2 is FYNNEI. The CDR3 contains 12 residues. CDR3 bases: TGTGCCAGCAGTGATTTGGCAGCTGAAGCTTTCTTT. Translation: CASSDLAAEAFF. The variable domain in full, completed from reference TRBV2 and TRBJ1-1, reads EPEVTQTPSHQVTQMGQEVILRCVPISNHLYFYWYRQILGQKVEFLVSFYNNEISEKSEIFDDQFSVERPDGSNFTLKIRSTKLEDSAMYFCASSDLAAEAFFGQGTRLTVV.

This chain uses TRBV13 with TRBJ2-5; TRBD1 matches 7 bases. Looked up from germline, CDR1 is PRHDT and CDR2 is FYEKMQ (reference sequence). The V segment lost 5 bases and the J segment 8 bases; nucleotides outside the gene matches: 8. This CDR3 has 13 amino acids. The CDR3 loop is CASSRLGQYTQYF. Here the CDR3 DNA reads TGTGCCAGCAGCCGCCTGGGACAGTACACCCAGTACTTC.

This clonotype was detected ten times or more. A junction boundary mismatches the germline segment, possibly from a read error. The chain employs TRBV12-3 or TRBV12-4 and TRBJ1-4; 8 bases agree with TRBD1. CDR3 length: 12 amino acids. The CDR3 is CASSLAWDRKTF. CDR3 bases: TGTGCCAGCAGTTTAGCGTGGGACAGGAAAACATTT.

This clonotype was observed at least ten times. The V gene is TRBV6-2 or TRBV6-3, the J gene TRBJ2-7; the match to TRBD1 covers 7 bases. The ends lost 2 bases at V and 5 bases at J; junction bases unmatched: 6. The CDR3 has 14 amino acids. Germline assignment: CDR1 MNHEY and CDR2 SVGEGT. CDR3 protein: CASSYRDRDDEQYF. The CDR3 DNA is TGTGCCAGCAGTTACCGAGACAGGGACGACGAGCAGTACTTC.

This rearrangement joins TRBV6-5 to TRBJ1-2; D unresolved. V lost 2 bases to trimming and J lost 7 bases, with 11 bases between them. Germline assignment: CDR1 MNHEY and CDR2 SVGAGI. The CDR3 covers 13 residues. In DNA form, the CDR3 reads TGTGCCAGCAGTTACCCCCAAGGGCGTGGCTACACCTTC. Amino acid sequence: CASSYPQGRGYTF.

This clonotype has just a few counts. The V and J genes are TRBV20-1 and TRBJ1-2; D is unclear. The CDR3 is made up of 12 amino acids. The germline V and J ends were trimmed by 3 bases and 0 bases, with 5 bases remaining between them. Germline values: CDR1 DFQATT, CDR2 SNEGSKA (reference sequence). The CDR3 is CSASESNYGYTF. The DNA of the CDR3 is TGCAGTGCTAGTGAGTCTAACTATGGCTACACCTTC.

The rearrangement uses TRBV24-1 and TRBJ1-4, with D perhaps TRBD1 (5 bases). V lost 1 base, J lost 7 bases, and 15 bases lay in between. The germline V gene has CDR1 KGHDR and CDR2 SFDVKD. CDR3 size: 16 residues. CDR3 loop: CATSDFGTSISEKLFF. CDR3 DNA sequence: TGTGCCACCAGTGATTTCGGGACTTCGATAAGTGAAAAACTGTTTTTT.

V gene TRBV3-1 combines with J gene TRBJ1-1, with D unresolved. Germline V lookup: CDR1 LGHDT, CDR2 YNNKEL (reference sequence). The CDR3 is 11 amino acids. Deletions cut 0 bases from V and 11 bases from J, with 7 bases between. Written as DNA, the CDR3 is TGTGCCAGCAGCCAAGAAGGCTGGGCTTTCTTT. Protein product: CASSQEGWAFF.

This clonotype was counted only a few times. The V and J genes are TRBV6-2 or TRBV6-3 and TRBJ1-6; D unresolved. The germline gives CDR1 MNHEY, CDR2 SVGEGT. V was pared by 2 bases and J by 6 bases, with 11 bases between. This CDR3 contains 15 residues. The CDR3 loop is CASSYPADGNSPLHF. CDR3 nucleotides: TGTGCCAGCAGTTACCCGGCGGATGGTAATTCACCCCTCCACTTT.

The sample holds a few counts of this clonotype. This chain joins TRBV11-2 and TRBJ2-7; D call uncertain. Germline V gives CDR1 SGHAT, CDR2 FQNNGV. Trimming left V 0 bases short and J 5 bases short, with 8 bases between. The CDR3 contains 13 residues. The CDR3 sequence: CASSLDRADEQYF. The CDR3 DNA follows: TGTGCCAGCAGCTTAGATCGGGCGGACGAGCAGTACTTC. The whole variable domain, remainder taken from reference TRBV11-2 and TRBJ2-7, is EAGVAQSPRYKIIEKRQSVAFWCNPISGHATLYWYQQILGQGPKLLIQFQNNGVVDDSQLPKDRFSAERLKGVDSTLKIQPAKLEDSAVYLCASSLDRADEQYFGPGTRLTVT.

The chain joins TRBV6-9 to TRBJ2-7; 9 bases are shared with TRBD2. The CDR3 extends over 14 amino acids. CDR1 and CDR2 (germline): MNHGY, SVAAGI. The V and J ends lost 3 bases and 5 bases, in that order; junction bases with no gene match: 5. The DNA for the CDR3 is TGTGCCAGCAGTTACATGGTAGCGGGAGACGAGCAGTACTTC. This encodes CASSYMVAGDEQYF.